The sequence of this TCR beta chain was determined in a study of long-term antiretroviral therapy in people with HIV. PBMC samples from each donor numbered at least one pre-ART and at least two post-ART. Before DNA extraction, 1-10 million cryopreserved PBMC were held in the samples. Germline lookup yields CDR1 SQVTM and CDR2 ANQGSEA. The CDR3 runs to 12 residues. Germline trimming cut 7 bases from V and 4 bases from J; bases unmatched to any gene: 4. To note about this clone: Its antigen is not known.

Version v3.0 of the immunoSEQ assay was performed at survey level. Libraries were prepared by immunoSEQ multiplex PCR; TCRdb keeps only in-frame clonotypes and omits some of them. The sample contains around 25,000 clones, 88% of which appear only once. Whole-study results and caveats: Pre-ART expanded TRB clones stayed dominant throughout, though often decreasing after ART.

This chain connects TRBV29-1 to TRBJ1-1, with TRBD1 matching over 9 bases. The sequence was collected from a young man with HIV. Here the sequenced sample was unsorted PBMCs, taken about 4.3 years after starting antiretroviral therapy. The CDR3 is CSADRGGTEAFF. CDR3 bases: TGCAGCGCTGACAGGGGGGGCACTGAAGCTTTCTTT.